This note documents a single TCR beta chain sequence. The source of the sample is a study of identical twins. The CDR3 loop spans 17 amino acids. Germline V gene data show CDR1 as SNHLY and CDR2 as FYNNEI. The V and J ends lost 7 bases and 1 base, in that order; junction bases with no gene match: 15. TCRdb used MiXCR to reprocess the 5' RACE reads, holding one entry per CDR3 protein. The sample holds 230,000 or so distinct CDR3 sequences; about 8.3% are singletons and the top ten take less than 4%. These data were likewise used in another study, on yellow fever vaccine responses in identical twins.

Sequencing was carried out using CD8+ T cells sorted from blood. The TCR sequence derives from a young woman in good health. This chain links TRBV2 with TRBJ1-2; TRBD1 matches 7 bases. The CDR3 DNA is TGTGCCAGCACCCTGGGGACAGATCCCGATAGTAACTATGGCTACACCTTC. Protein product: CASTLGTDPDSNYGYTF.